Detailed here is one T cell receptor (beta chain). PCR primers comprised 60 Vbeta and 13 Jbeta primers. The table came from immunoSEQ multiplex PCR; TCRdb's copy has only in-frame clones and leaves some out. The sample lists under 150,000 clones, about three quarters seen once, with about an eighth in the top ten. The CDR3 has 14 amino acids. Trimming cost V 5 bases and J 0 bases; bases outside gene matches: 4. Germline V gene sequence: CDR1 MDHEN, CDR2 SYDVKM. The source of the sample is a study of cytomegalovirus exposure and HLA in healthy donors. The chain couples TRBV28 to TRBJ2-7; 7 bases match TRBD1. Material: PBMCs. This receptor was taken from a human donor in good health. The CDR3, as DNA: TGTGCCAGCAGTAGGACAGGTAGCTCCTACGAGCAGTACTTC. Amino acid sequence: CASSRTGSSYEQYF.